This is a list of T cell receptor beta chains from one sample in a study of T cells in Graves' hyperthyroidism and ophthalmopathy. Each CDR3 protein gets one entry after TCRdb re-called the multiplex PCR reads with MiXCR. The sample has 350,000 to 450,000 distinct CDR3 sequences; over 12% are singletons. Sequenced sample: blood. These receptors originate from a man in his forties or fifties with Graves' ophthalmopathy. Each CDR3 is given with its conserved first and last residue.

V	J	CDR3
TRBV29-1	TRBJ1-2	CSVPRTGDRNYGYTF
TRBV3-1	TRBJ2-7	CASRPTGFSYEQYF
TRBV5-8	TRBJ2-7	CASSRPLTSGKYEQYF
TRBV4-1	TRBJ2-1	CASSPGQGSSYNEQFF
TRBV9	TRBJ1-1	CASRAGQGGTEAFF
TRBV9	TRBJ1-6	CASNRDRDSPLHF
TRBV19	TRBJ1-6	CASLKTDSYNSPLHF
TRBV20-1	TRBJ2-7	CSARDRGWGEQYF
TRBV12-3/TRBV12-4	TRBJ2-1	CASSSSDRNNEQFF
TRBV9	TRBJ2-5	CASSARDRGGPKETQYF
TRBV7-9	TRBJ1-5	CASSSTEVWGDSNQPQHF
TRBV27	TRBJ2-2	CASSLSGAAGELFF
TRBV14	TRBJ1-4	CASSQELLGGPFEKLFF
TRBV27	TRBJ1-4	CASSSVPKYRGRNEKLFF
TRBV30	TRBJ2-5	CAAGQKETQYF
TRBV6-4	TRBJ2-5	CASSLPGQKETQYF
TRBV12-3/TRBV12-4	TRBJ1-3	CASSLTGLFDTIYF